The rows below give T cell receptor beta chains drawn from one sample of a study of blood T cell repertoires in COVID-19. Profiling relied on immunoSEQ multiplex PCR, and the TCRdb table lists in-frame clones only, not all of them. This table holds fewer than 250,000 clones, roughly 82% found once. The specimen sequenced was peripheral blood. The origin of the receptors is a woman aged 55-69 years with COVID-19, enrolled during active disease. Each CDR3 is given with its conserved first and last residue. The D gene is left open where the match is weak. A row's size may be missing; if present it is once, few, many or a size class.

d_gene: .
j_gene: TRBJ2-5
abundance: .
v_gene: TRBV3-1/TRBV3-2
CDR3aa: CASSRRLPETQYF
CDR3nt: TGTGCCAGCAGTAGGCGACTACCGGAGACCCAGTACTTC

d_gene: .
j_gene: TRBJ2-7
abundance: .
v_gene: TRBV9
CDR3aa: CASSVGHTMGEQYF
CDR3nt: TGTGCCAGCAGCGTAGGACATACGATGGGTGAGCAGTACTTC

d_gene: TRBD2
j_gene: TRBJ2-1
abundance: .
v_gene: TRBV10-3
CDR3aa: CAISSASGSSYNEQFF
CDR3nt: TGTGCCATCAGTTCAGCTAGCGGGAGCTCCTACAATGAGCAGTTCTTC

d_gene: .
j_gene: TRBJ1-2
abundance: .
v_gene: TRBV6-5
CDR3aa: CASTRRRDGRGYTF
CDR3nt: TGTGCCAGCACCAGAAGGAGGGACGGTCGAGGCTACACCTTC

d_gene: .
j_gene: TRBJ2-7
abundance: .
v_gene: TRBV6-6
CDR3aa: CASSRTDYEQYF
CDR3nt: TGTGCCAGCAGCAGGACAGACTACGAGCAGTACTTC

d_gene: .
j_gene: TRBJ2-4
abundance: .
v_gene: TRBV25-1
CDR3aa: CASSEVGVKNIQYF
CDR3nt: TGTGCCAGCAGTGAGGTGGGAGTCAAAAACATTCAGTACTTC

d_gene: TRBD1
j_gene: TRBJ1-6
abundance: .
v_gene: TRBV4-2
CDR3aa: CASSLGQRKDSPLHF
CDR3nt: TGTGCCAGCAGCCTGGGACAGAGGAAGGATTCACCCCTCCACTTT

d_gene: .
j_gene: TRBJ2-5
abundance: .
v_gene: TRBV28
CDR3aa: CASSFIVRGGGTQYF
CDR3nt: TGTGCCAGCAGTTTTATAGTGAGGGGGGGTGGGACCCAGTACTTC

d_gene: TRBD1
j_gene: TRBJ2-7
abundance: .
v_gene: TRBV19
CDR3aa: CASSTGGRYEQYF
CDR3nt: TGTGCCAGTAGCACAGGGGGTCGGTACGAGCAGTACTTC

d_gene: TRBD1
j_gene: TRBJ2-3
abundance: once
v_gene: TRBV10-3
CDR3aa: CAIRTTGGQGADTQYF
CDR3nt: TGTGCCATCAGGACCACAGGGGGTCAGGGCGCAGATACGCAGTATTTT

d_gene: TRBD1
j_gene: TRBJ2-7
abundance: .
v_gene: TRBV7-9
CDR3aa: CASSLGAGRGLKYF
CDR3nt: TGTGCCAGCAGCTTAGGAGCCGGCAGGGGGCTTAAGTACTTC

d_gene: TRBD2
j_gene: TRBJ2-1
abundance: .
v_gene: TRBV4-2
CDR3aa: CASSPSSGLSGNEQFF
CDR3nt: TGTGCCAGCAGCCCCTCGTCGGGACTATCTGGTAATGAGCAGTTCTTC

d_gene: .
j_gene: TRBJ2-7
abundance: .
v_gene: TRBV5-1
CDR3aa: CASSPGGTPYEQYF
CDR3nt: TGCGCCAGCAGCCCCGGGGGAACACCCTACGAGCAGTACTTC

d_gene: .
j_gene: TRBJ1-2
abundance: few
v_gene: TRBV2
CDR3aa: CASSVQGSSGYTF
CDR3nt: TGTGCCAGCAGCGTACAGGGAAGCAGTGGCTACACCTTC

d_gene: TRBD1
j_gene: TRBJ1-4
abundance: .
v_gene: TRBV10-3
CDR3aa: CAISGGQGTNEKLFF
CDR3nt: TGTGCCATCAGTGGGGGACAGGGGACTAATGAAAAACTGTTTTTT

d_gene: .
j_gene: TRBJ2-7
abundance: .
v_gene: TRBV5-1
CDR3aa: CASSSLDKTPYEQYF
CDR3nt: TGCGCCAGCAGCTCACTCGACAAGACCCCCTACGAGCAGTACTTC

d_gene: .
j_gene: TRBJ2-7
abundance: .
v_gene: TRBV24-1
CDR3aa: CATSAGGAGYEQYF
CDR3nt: TGTGCCACCAGTGCGGGGGGCGCCGGCTACGAGCAGTACTTC

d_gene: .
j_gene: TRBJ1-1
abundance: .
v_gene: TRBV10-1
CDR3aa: CASSVNRDTEAFF
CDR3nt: TGCGCCAGCAGTGTGAACAGGGATACTGAAGCTTTCTTT

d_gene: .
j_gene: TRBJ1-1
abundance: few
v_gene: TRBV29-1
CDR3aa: CSAAKATEAFF
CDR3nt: TGCAGCGCCGCCAAAGCGACTGAAGCTTTCTTT

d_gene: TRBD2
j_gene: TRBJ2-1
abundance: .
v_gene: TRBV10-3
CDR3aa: CAIRDTSEKGEQFF
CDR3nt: TGTGCCATCAGGGATACTAGCGAGAAGGGGGAGCAGTTCTTC

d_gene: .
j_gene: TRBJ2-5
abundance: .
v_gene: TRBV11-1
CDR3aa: CASSLDRTQETQYF
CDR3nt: TGTGCCAGCAGCCTTGACAGAACCCAAGAGACCCAGTACTTC

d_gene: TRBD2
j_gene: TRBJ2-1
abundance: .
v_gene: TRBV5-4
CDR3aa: CASMGGMTSGSNEQFF
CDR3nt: TGTGCCAGTATGGGCGGGATGACTAGCGGGAGTAATGAGCAGTTCTTC

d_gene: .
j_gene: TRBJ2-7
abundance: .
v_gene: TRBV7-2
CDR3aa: CASSPSRQVIYEQYF
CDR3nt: TGTGCCAGCAGCCCCTCCCGACAGGTGATCTACGAGCAGTACTTC

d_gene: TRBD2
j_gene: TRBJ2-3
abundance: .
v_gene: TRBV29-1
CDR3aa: CSVEGGGGADTQYF
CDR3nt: TGCAGCGTTGAAGGAGGCGGGGGGGCGGATACGCAGTATTTT

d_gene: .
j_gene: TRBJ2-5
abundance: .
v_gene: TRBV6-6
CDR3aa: CASSSSSRETQYF
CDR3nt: TGTGCCAGCAGTAGTAGTTCCCGAGAGACCCAGTACTTC

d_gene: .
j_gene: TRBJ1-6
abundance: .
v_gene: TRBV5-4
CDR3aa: CASSRGGESYNSPLHF
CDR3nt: TGTGCCAGCAGCCGTGGGGGCGAGTCCTATAATTCACCCCTCCACTTT

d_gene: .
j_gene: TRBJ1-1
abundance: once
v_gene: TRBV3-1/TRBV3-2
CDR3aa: CASSQDRGTNTEAFF
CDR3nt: TGTGCCAGCAGCCAAGATCGGGGGACGAACACTGAAGCTTTCTTT

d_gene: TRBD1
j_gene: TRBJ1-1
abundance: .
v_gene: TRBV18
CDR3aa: CASSPSLTGTGGTEAFF
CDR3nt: TGTGCCAGCTCACCATCCTTGACCGGGACAGGGGGCACTGAAGCTTTCTTT

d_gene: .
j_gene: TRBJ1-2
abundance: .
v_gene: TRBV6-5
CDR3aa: CASWGGAVYGYTF
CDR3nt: TGTGCCTCCTGGGGCGGTGCAGTCTATGGCTACACCTTC

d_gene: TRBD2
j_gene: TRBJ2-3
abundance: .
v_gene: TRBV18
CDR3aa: CASSARAGTSGTDTQYF
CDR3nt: TGTGCCAGCTCAGCTCGGGCCGGGACTAGCGGCACAGATACGCAGTATTTT

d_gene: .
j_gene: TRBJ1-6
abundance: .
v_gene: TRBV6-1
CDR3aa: CASSDAGPVNSPLHF
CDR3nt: TGTGCCAGCAGTGACGCGGGGCCAGTGAATTCACCCCTCCACTTT

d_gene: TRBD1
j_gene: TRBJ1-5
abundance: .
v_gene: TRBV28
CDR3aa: CASRTGGVSNQPQHF
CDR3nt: TGTGCCAGCAGAACAGGGGGTGTTAGCAATCAGCCCCAGCATTTT

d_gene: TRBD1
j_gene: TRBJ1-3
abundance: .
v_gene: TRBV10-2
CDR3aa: CASRDRTGNTIYF
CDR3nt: TGCGCCAGCAGGGACAGGACCGGAAACACCATATATTTT

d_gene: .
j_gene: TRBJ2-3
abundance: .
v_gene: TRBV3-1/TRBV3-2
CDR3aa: CASSHGGPTDTQYF
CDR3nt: TGTGCCAGCAGCCATGGGGGCCCCACAGATACGCAGTATTTT

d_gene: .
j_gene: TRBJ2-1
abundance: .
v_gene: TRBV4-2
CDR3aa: CASSQGATGDEQFF
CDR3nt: TGTGCCAGCAGCCAAGGTGCGACCGGGGATGAGCAGTTCTTC

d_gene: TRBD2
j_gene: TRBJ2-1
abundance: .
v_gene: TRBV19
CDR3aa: CASSTSQGGHNEQFF
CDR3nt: TGTGCCAGTAGTACCAGTCAGGGAGGGCACAATGAGCAGTTCTTC

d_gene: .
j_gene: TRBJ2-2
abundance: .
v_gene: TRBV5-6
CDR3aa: CASSVRLGGRELFF
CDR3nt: TGTGCCAGCAGCGTTCGCCTGGGAGGCCGGGAGCTGTTTTTT

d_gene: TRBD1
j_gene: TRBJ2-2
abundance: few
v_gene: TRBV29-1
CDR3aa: CSVGDRANTGELFF
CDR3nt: TGCAGCGTTGGGGACAGGGCAAACACCGGGGAGCTGTTTTTT

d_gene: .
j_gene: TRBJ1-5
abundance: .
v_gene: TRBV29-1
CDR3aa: CSVLQDRNQPQHF
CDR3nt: TGCAGCGTTCTTCAGGATCGCAATCAGCCCCAGCATTTT

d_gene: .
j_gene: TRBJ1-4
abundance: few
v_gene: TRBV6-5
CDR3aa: CAGSRGGDEKLFF
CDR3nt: TGTGCCGGGTCCCGCGGAGGGGATGAAAAACTGTTTTTT

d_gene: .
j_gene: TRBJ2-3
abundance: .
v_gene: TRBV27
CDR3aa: CASSLGALSSDTQYF
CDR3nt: TGTGCCAGCAGTTTGGGCGCGCTCAGCTCGGATACGCAGTATTTT

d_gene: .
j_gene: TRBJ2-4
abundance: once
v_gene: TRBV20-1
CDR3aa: CSASLLDSLAKNIQYF
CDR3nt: TGCAGTGCTAGTCTTTTAGATTCTCTAGCCAAAAACATTCAGTACTTC

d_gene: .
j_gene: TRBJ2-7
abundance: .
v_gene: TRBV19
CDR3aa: CASSIEFGRRGEQYF
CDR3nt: TGTGCCAGTAGTATAGAATTTGGCCGAAGGGGAGAGCAGTACTTC

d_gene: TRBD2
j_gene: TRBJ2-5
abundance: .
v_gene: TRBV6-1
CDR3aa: CASSEAIPSGLPWTQYF
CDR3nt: TGTGCCAGCAGTGAAGCGATCCCTAGCGGGCTACCGTGGACCCAGTACTTC

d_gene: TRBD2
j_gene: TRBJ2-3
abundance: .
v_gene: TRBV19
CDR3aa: CASSPGLAGVVDTQYF
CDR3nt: TGTGCCAGTTCGCCTGGACTAGCGGGGGTGGTGGATACGCAGTATTTT

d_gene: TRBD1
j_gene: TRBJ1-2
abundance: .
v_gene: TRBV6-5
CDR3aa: CASSSGQGVPNYGYTF
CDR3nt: TGTGCCAGCAGTTCCGGACAGGGGGTGCCTAACTATGGCTACACCTTC

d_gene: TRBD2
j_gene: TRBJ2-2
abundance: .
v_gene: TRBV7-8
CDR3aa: CASSRGTSGRGATGELFF
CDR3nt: TGTGCCAGCAGCCGAGGGACTAGCGGGAGAGGAGCGACCGGGGAGCTGTTTTTT

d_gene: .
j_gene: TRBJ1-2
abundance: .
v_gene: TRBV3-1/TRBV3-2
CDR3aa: CASSRASYGYTF
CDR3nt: TGTGCCAGCAGCCGGGCCAGCTATGGCTACACCTTC

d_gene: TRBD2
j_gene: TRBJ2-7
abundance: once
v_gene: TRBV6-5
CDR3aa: CAISRASGSYEQYF
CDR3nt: TGTGCCATCTCCCGGGCTAGCGGGTCCTACGAGCAGTACTTC

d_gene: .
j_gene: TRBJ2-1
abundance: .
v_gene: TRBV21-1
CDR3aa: CASSNRTYYNEQFF
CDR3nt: TGTGCCAGCAGCAATCGGACATACTACAATGAGCAGTTCTTC

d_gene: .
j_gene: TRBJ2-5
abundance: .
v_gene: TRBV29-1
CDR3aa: CSVEEGQETQYF
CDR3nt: TGCAGCGTTGAGGAGGGCCAAGAGACCCAGTACTTC

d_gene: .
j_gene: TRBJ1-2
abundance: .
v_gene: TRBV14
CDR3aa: CASSQASPEYYGYTF
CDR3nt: TGTGCCAGCAGCCAAGCCTCCCCGGAGTACTATGGCTACACCTTC

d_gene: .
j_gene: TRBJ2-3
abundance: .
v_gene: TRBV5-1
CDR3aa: CASSETGKPSTDTQYF
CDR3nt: TGCGCCAGCTCTGAAACAGGGAAGCCCAGCACAGATACGCAGTATTTT

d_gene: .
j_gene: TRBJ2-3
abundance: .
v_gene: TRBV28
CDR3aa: CASSPRTGTDTQYF
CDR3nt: TGTGCCAGCAGTCCCCGGACAGGCACAGATACGCAGTATTTT